Each of the 28 T cell receptor beta chains below was sequenced from the same sample in a study of T-cell memory formation after mild COVID-19. Using its own MiXCR run on the 5' RACE reads, TCRdb lists one record per CDR3 protein. Among some 300,000 distinct CDR3 sequences listed, roughly 21% were seen once. The sequenced sample consisted of PBMCs or a T cell subset sorted from them (not recorded which). These receptors were obtained from a man younger than 30 who had mild COVID-19 (a few samples of this study predate the infection). Cell type and time point are not known.

The chain links TRBV4-1 to TRBJ2-2, with 9 bases fitting TRBD1. CDR1 and CDR2 (germline): MGHRA, YSYEKL. The CDR3 consists of 17 residues. V gave up 4 bases and J gave up 7 bases; unmatched junction bases: 13. The CDR3 region is CASSLFGTGGVYGELFF. The CDR3 coding sequence is TGCGCCAGCAGCCTGTTTGGAACAGGGGGCGTGTACGGGGAGCTGTTTTTT.

The rearrangement uses TRBV7-3 and TRBJ1-1; possibly TRBD1 for D (5 bases). CDR3 size: 13 residues. Trimming left V 4 bases short and J 5 bases short, with 11 bases between. CDR1 is SGHTA and CDR2 is FQGTGA in the germline V gene. CDR3 nucleotide sequence: TGTGCCAGCAGCTCTGGGGCATCGACTGAAGCTTTCTTT. Translation gives CASSSGASTEAFF.

The sample holds a few counts of this clonotype. The chain is built from TRBV9 and TRBJ2-3, with 13 bases that match TRBD2. There are 17 residues in the CDR3. CDR1 is SGDLS and CDR2 is YYNGEE in the germline V gene. The V gene end was trimmed by 0 bases and the J gene end by 6 bases; junction bases not matched to a gene: 7. For the CDR3, the DNA is TGTGCCAGCAGCGTAGGGGGACTAGCGGGGCGTGGGGATACGCAGTATTTT. Translated, it gives CASSVGGLAGRGDTQYF.

This clonotype was recorded a few times. V and J are TRBV7-9 and TRBJ2-1; 7 bases line up with TRBD1. Trimming at V came to 2 bases and at J to 1 base, leaving 2 bases not matched to a gene. The CDR3 is made up of 15 amino acids. CDR1 and CDR2 from the germline V gene are SEHNR and FQNEAQ (reference sequence). CDR3 residues: CASSLQGESYNEQFF. The CDR3 DNA sequence: TGTGCCAGCAGCTTACAGGGGGAGTCCTACAATGAGCAGTTCTTC.

Only a few counts were recorded for this clonotype. J is TRBJ1-2 and V is TRBV28, with 7 bases identical to TRBD1. J was trimmed by 4 bases and V by 8 bases; bases with no gene match: 7. This CDR3 has 13 residues. Germline CDR1 MDHEN, CDR2 SYDVKM. CDR3 loop: CASSQGTAYGYTF. The CDR3 nucleotides read TGTGCCAGCTCGCAAGGGACAGCCTATGGCTACACCTTC.

This chain links TRBV5-1 with TRBJ1-3; a possible D gene is TRBD1 (5 bases). V lost 2 bases, J lost 2 bases, and 17 bases lay in between. In germline, CDR1 is SGHRS, CDR2 YFSETQ. This CDR3 contains 17 residues. CDR3 loop: CASSFTPGTMAGNTIYF. The CDR3 nucleotides are TGCGCCAGCAGCTTCACGCCCGGGACGATGGCTGGAAACACCATATATTTT.

In its sample, this clonotype was seen a few times. The gene calls are TRBV7-2 and TRBJ2-7; TRBD1 agrees at 8 bases. Germline CDR1 SGHTA, CDR2 FQGNSA. The ends lost 2 bases at V and 3 bases at J; junction bases unmatched: 6. The CDR3 spans 15 residues. In DNA form, the CDR3 reads TGTGCCAGCAGCTTAAGACAGGGGCCAGTCTACGAGCAGTACTTC. Its translation is CASSLRQGPVYEQYF.

This clonotype has more than one count but fewer than ten. The chain combines TRBV12-3 or TRBV12-4 with TRBJ2-5; D unclear. The CDR3 totals 11 residues. With 4 bases removed from V and 5 bases from J, the gap between germline ends came to 5 bases. CDR3 nucleotide sequence: TGTGCCAGCAGTTATGTCGAGACCCAGTACTTC. It is translated as CASSYVETQYF.

This clonotype has a handful of counts. The rearrangement joins TRBV6-5 to TRBJ1-2; TRBD1 agrees at 7 bases. Trimming took 2 bases from V and 6 from J; bases not matched to a gene: 6. The length of the CDR3 is 14 residues. The germline V gene has CDR1 MNHEY and CDR2 SVGAGI. CDR3 residues: CASSYVTGMDGYTF. The CDR3 DNA reads TGTGCCAGCAGTTACGTGACAGGGATGGATGGCTACACCTTC.

This clonotype has a handful of counts. The chain joins TRBV5-1 to TRBJ2-5, with D perhaps TRBD2 (6 bases). Germline CDR1 and CDR2: SGHRS and YFSETQ. V shed 4 bases and J shed 2 bases, with 15 bases lying between them. CDR3 length: 15 amino acids. The CDR3 DNA reads TGCGCCAGCAGCACCTCGGCGGGGCGACAAGAGACCCAGTACTTC. It yields the protein CASSTSAGRQETQYF. Full variable domain (rest looked up from reference TRBV5-1 and TRBJ2-5): KAGVTQTPRYLIKTRGQQVTLSCSPISGHRSVSWYQQTPGQGLQFLFEYFSETQRNKGNFPGRFSGRQFSNSRSEMNVSTLELGDSALYLCASSTSAGRQETQYFGPGTRLLVL.

This clonotype was seen a few times. The V and J genes are TRBV18 and TRBJ2-3, with D uncertain. This CDR3 contains 13 residues. V lost 1 base to trimming and J lost 4 bases, with 6 bases between them. Per germline, CDR1 KGHSH and CDR2 LQKENI. The CDR3 reads CASSPLEPDTQYF. CDR3 nucleotide sequence: TGTGCCAGCTCACCACTAGAACCAGATACGCAGTATTTT.

This clonotype was seen more than once but under ten times. The gene calls are TRBV6-2 or TRBV6-3 and TRBJ2-5, with 11 bases that match TRBD2. This CDR3 comprises 16 residues. The germline V gene has CDR1 MNHEY and CDR2 SVGEGT. V was pared by 6 bases and J by 6 bases, with 12 bases of the junction left unmatched. DNA for the CDR3: TGTGCCAGCAGAAACCCGACTAGCGGGGACGAAAAGACCCAGTACTTC. It yields the protein CASRNPTSGDEKTQYF.

This clonotype was detected only a few times. The chain has TRBV7-9 and TRBJ2-6; 14 bases map to TRBD2. CDR3 length: 18 amino acids. The germline V gene encodes CDR1 SEHNR and CDR2 FQNEAQ (reference sequence). Trimming took 5 bases from V and 0 from J; bases not matched to a gene: 3. The CDR3 loop reads CASSPGTSGGSGANVLTF. The CDR3 DNA is TGTGCCAGCAGCCCCGGGACTAGCGGGGGCTCTGGGGCCAACGTCCTGACTTTC.

This clonotype has only a few counts. The rearrangement uses TRBV7-2 and TRBJ2-5, with 7 positions matching TRBD1. Germline lookup yields CDR1 SGHTA and CDR2 FQGNSA. The CDR3 runs to 15 residues. V was pared by 4 bases and J by 4 bases, with 9 bases of the junction left unmatched. CDR3 nucleotide sequence: TGTGCCAGCAGCTACCCAAGGGGGCCTGGAGAGACCCAGTACTTC. Its protein is CASSYPRGPGETQYF.

In this sample, this clonotype turned up a few times. The J gene is TRBJ2-5, the V gene TRBV27; 7 nucleotides align to TRBD1. Trimming at V came to 5 bases and at J to 6 bases, leaving 3 bases not matched to a gene. Germline V lookup: CDR1 MNHEY, CDR2 SMNVEV (reference sequence). This CDR3 spans 12 amino acids. The CDR3 here is CASSVTGQTQYF. CDR3 nucleotides: TGTGCCAGCAGTGTGACAGGGCAGACCCAGTACTTC.

The chain recombines TRBV7-9 with TRBJ1-6, with 11 positions matching TRBD1. This CDR3 region has 14 residues. Germline V gene data show CDR1 as SEHNR and CDR2 as FQNEAQ (reference sequence). V dropped 5 bases and J dropped 10; count of bases not matched to a gene: 4. Here the CDR3 reads CASSEGQGDSPLHF. DNA of the CDR3: TGTGCCAGCAGCGAGGGACAGGGGGACTCACCCCTCCACTTT. Drawing the rest from reference TRBV7-9 and TRBJ1-6, the complete variable domain is DTGVSQNPRHKITKRGQNVTFRCDPISEHNRLYWYRQTLGQGPEFLTYFQNEAQLEKSRLLSDRFSAERPKGSFSTLEIQRTEQGDSAMYLCASSEGQGDSPLHFGNGTRLTVT.

This clonotype was found a few times. The chain carries TRBV20-1 and TRBJ2-7; D is possibly TRBD1 (5 bases). The germline V and J ends were trimmed by 2 bases and 3 bases, with 8 bases remaining between them. Per the germline V gene, CDR1 is DFQATT and CDR2 is SNEGSKA (reference sequence). The CDR3 extends over 12 amino acids. CDR3 amino acids: CSARMTVYEQYF. CDR3 nucleotides: TGCAGTGCTAGAATGACAGTCTACGAGCAGTACTTC.

This clonotype was found a few times. The chain carries TRBV20-1 and TRBJ2-5, with D perhaps being TRBD1 or TRBD2 (5 bases each). Between the trimmed V and J ends, which lost 7 bases and 0 bases, there was a span of 15 bases. This CDR3 has 14 residues. Germline V gives CDR1 DFQATT, CDR2 SNEGSKA (reference sequence). For the CDR3, the DNA is TGCAGTGGAACAATCGGGACCGACCAAGAGACCCAGTACTTC. This encodes CSGTIGTDQETQYF.

CDR3 bases: TGTGCCACCAGTGATTCGGGACGGGGCCTCTACAATGAGCAGTTCTTC. Its translation: CATSDSGRGLYNEQFF. This sequence joins TRBV24-1 and TRBJ2-1; D is perhaps TRBD1 or TRBD2 (5 bases each). Germline CDR1 KGHDR, CDR2 SFDVKD. CDR3 length: 16 amino acids. Trimming removed 2 bases from V and 3 bases from J, with 13 bases in between.

This clonotype showed up just a few times. The chain is built from TRBV7-9 and TRBJ2-3, with 8 bases matching TRBD2. CDR1 and CDR2 (germline): SEHNR, FQNEAQ (reference sequence). The CDR3 runs to 15 residues. Germline trimming cut 11 bases from V and 9 bases from J; bases unmatched to any gene: 19. CDR3 sequence reads: CASSEGLAGSGTQYF. As DNA, the CDR3 is TGTGCCTCTTCGGAGGGCCTAGCGGGTTCTGGGACGCAGTATTTT. The whole variable domain, remainder taken from reference TRBV7-9 and TRBJ2-3, is DTGVSQNPRHKITKRGQNVTFRCDPISEHNRLYWYRQTLGQGPEFLTYFQNEAQLEKSRLLSDRFSAERPKGSFSTLEIQRTEQGDSAMYLCASSEGLAGSGTQYFGPGTRLTVL.

The V call is TRBV4-1, the J call TRBJ2-6, with D hard to call. V was clipped by 1 base and J by 2 bases, with 9 bases between them. The CDR3 runs 16 residues. Germline values: CDR1 MGHRA, CDR2 YSYEKL. The CDR3 loop reads CASSQGTQAGANVLTF. Here the CDR3 DNA reads TGCGCCAGCAGCCAAGGGACCCAGGCTGGGGCCAACGTCCTGACTTTC.

This clonotype has only a few counts. The gene calls are TRBV5-1 and TRBJ2-3, with TRBD1 identical over 9 bases. The V segment lost 7 bases and the J segment 2 bases; nucleotides outside the gene matches: 8. The CDR3 consists of 15 residues. Looked up from germline, CDR1 is SGHRS and CDR2 is YFSETQ. The CDR3 sequence is CASRTGAAFTDTQYF. In DNA, the CDR3 is TGCGCCAGCCGGACAGGGGCCGCATTCACAGATACGCAGTATTTT.

DNA of the CDR3: TGTGCCAGCAGTTATAGACTAGTCCAAGAGACCCAGTACTTC. The encoded protein is CASSYRLVQETQYF. J is TRBJ2-5 and V is TRBV6-2 or TRBV6-3; maybe TRBD2 (6 bases). Germline assignment: CDR1 MNHEY and CDR2 SVGEGT. V lost 3 bases to trimming and J lost 1 base, with 9 bases between them. The CDR3 extends over 14 amino acids.

This rearrangement joins TRBV12-3 or TRBV12-4 to TRBJ1-1; D possibly corresponds to TRBD1 (5 bases). This CDR3 spans 13 amino acids. V was trimmed by 2 bases and J by 6 bases, leaving 10 bases between them. The CDR3 nucleotides read TGTGCCAGCAGTTTAAATTTCAGGGCTGAAGCTTTCTTT. Translation gives CASSLNFRAEAFF.

As to this clonotype: A much larger clone sits a single nucleotide away, making a read error possible. The gene calls are TRBV12-3 or TRBV12-4 and TRBJ2-7; D gene uncertain. V lost 1 base to trimming and J lost 2 bases, with 6 bases between them. CDR3 length equals 13 residues. CDR3: CASSLGHTYEQYV. Written as DNA, the CDR3 is TGTGCCAGCAGTTTAGGGCATACCTACGAGCAGTACGTC.

This clonotype was seen a few times. The chain links TRBV27 to TRBJ1-5, with D perhaps TRBD1 (5 bases). Trimming took off 6 bases at V and 7 bases at J, with 16 bases between the two ends. CDR1 and CDR2 from the germline V gene are MNHEY and SMNVEV (reference sequence). The CDR3 spans 14 residues. CDR3 nucleotide sequence: TGTGCCAGCAGCCACGGACAAATGGGCCAGCCCCAGCATTTT. Its translation is CASSHGQMGQPQHF.

This clonotype was detected a few times. The J gene is TRBJ2-7, the V gene TRBV9; D is ambiguous. CDR3 length equals 13 residues. Trimming took off 0 bases at V and 3 bases at J, with 7 bases between the two ends. The germline V gene encodes CDR1 SGDLS and CDR2 YYNGEE. Written as DNA, the CDR3 is TGTGCCAGCAGCGTAGCACAGAACTACGAGCAGTACTTC. Translating it yields CASSVAQNYEQYF.

Ten or more counts support this clonotype. The genes are TRBV5-4 and TRBJ2-1, with 11 bases aligning to TRBD2. This CDR3 spans 16 amino acids. Trimming took 4 bases from V and 8 from J; bases not matched to a gene: 11. Germline lookup yields CDR1 SGHNT and CDR2 YYREEE (reference sequence). CDR3 sequence (DNA): TGTGCCAGCAGCCCTATATTAGCGGGGGGGCAGGATGAGCAGTTCTTC. Translating it yields CASSPILAGGQDEQFF.